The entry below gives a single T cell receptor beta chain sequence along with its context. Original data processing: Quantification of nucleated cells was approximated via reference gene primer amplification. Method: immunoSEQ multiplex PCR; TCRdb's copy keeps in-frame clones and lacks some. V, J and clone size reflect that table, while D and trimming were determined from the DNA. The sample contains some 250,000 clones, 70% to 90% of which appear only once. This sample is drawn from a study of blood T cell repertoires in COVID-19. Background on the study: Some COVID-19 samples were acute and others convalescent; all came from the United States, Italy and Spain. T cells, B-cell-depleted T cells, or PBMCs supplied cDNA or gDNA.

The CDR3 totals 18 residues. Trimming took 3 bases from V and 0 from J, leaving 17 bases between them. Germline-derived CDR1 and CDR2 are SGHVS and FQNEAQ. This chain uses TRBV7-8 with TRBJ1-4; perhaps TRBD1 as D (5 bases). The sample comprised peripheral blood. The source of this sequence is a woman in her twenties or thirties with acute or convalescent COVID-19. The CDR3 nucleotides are TGTGCCAGCAGCTTGAATCCCGGGACTTTTGCAACTAATGAAAAACTGTTTTTT. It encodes CASSLNPGTFATNEKLFF.